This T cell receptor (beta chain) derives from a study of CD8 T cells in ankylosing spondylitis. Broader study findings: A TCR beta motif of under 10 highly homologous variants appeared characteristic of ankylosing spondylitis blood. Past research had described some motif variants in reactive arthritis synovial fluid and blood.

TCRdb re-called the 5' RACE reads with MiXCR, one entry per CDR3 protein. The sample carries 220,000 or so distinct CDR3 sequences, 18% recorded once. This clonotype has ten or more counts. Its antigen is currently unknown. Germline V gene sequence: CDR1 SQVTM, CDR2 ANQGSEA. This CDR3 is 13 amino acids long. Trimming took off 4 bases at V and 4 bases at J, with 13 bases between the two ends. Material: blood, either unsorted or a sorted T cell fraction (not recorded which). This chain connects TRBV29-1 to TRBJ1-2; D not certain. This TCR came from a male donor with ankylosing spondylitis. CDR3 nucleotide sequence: TGCAGCGTTGGTCCCACCGGGTTCTATGGCTACACCTTC. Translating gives CSVGPTGFYGYTF.